In this sample, the clone carrying this TCR beta chain turned up once. The antigen is not known. The CDR3 spans 13 residues. The V gene lost 6 bases and the J gene lost 4 bases, with 12 bases spanning the gap. Germline CDR1 is LNHDA and CDR2 is SQIVND (reference sequence). Reverse transcription used roughly 0.5 to 1 ug RNA and random hexamers. With immunoSEQ multiplex PCR, TCR beta CDR3 was amplified across 54 Vbeta and 13 Jbeta. TCRdb used MiXCR to reprocess the immunoSEQ multiplex PCR reads, holding one entry per CDR3 protein. This sample yields 200,000 or so distinct CDR3 sequences, of which 95% are seen a single time; about 0.17% belongs to the top ten. The sample comes from a study of CD8 T cells in Susac syndrome. Study outcomes and limitations: Detection of Susac-specific public clones gave 15 to 20 in total CD8+ repertoires and roughly 5 in CD8+ TEMRA repertoires.

This TCR was recovered from a human donor with Susac syndrome. The V gene is TRBV19, the J gene TRBJ1-1; possibly TRBD1 for D (5 bases). Sequencing used CD8+ T cells from PBMCs. The CDR3 DNA reads TGTGCCAGTAGAATCGGGGCGGGCACTGAAGCTTTCTTT. Its protein product is CASRIGAGTEAFF.